This TCR beta chain emerged from a study of T cell repertoires in cytomegalovirus infection. MiXCR, applied by TCRdb to the reads, yields one record per CDR3 protein. This table has approximately 170,000 distinct CDR3 sequences, 17% appearing once. Germline V gene sequence: CDR1 MNHNS, CDR2 SASEGT. V gave up 6 bases and J gave up 3 bases; unmatched junction bases: 9. This CDR3 comprises 15 residues. The receptor was isolated from a human donor in good health (CMV status not recorded). Some clones in this sample may be carry-over from other donors' samples. The gene calls are TRBV6-1 and TRBJ2-7, with 9 bases identical to TRBD1. Sequencing input: CD8+ T cells from PBMCs. CDR3 protein: CASRPEGQGGYEQYF. The CDR3 coding sequence is TGTGCCAGCAGACCTGAGGGACAGGGAGGCTACGAGCAGTACTTC.